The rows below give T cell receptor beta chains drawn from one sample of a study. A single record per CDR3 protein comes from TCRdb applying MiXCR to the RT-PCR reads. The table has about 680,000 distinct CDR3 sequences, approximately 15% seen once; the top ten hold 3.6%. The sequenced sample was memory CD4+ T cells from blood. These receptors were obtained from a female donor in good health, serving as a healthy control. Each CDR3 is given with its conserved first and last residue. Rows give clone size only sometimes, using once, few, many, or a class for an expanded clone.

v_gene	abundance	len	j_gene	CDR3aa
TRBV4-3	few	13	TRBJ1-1	CASSQDEGVRAFF
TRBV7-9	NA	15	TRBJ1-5	CASSPDRVSNQPQHF
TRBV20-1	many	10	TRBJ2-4	CSALAYIQYF
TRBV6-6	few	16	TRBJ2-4	CASSRPRSLAKNIQYF
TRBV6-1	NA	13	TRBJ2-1	CASSEMVGGEQFF
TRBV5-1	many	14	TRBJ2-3	CASSSLASTDTQYF
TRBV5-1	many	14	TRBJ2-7	CASSLGQGVYEQYF
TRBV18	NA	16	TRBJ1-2	CASSPSLDSLSYGYTF
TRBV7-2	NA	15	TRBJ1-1	CASSFLFQANTEAFF
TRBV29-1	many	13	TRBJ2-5	CSVEWGAGETQYF
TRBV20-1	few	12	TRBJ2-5	CSATRGGETQYF
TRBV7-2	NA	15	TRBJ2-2	CASSFNKVYTGELFF
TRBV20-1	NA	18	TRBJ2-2	CSARDPGLAGGSTGELFF
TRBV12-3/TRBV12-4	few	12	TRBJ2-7	CASRQQNYEQYF
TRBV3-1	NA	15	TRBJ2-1	CASSQISGRVDEQFF
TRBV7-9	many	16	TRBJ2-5	CASSLGTSGLQETQYF
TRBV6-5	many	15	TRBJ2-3	CASSSAGDSTDTQYF
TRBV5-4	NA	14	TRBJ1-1	CASSLGGDTTEAFF
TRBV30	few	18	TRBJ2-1	CALMTVLTSVGSYNEQFF
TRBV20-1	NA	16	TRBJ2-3	CSARDPLAGYTDTQYF
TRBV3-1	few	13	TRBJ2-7	CASSQREGVGQYF
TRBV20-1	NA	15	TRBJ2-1	CSARDLRGRDNEQFF
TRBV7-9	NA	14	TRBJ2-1	CASSFNRADNEQFF
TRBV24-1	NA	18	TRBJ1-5	CATSDPGYDGRGNQPQHF
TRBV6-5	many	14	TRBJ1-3	CASRPGQGTNTIYF
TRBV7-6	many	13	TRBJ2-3	CASSVFRTDTQYF
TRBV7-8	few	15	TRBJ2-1	CASSPTSDNYNEQFF
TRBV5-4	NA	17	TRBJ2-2	CASSLGGHPTNTGELFF
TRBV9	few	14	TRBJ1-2	CASSVGGSDYGYTF
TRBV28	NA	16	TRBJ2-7	CASSRHPTGGSYEQYF
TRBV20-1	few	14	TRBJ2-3	CSARDYLPTDTQYF
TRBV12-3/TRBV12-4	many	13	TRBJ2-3	CASRLAGADTQYF
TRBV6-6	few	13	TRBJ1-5	CASSHIGNQPQHF
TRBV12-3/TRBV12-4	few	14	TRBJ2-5	CASSKAGSQETQYF
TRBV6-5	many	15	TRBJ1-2	CASSRDGTASYGYTF
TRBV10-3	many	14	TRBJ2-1	CAISGTSNTGEQFF
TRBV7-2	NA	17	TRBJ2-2	CASSLAGRVGRTGELFF
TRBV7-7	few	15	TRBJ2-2	CASSSGRRSTGELFF
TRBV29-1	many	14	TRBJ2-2	CSVAVTGGTGELFF
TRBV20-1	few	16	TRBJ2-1	CSAIQLAPSSYNEQFF
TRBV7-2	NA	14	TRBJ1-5	CASSPTVDNQPQHF
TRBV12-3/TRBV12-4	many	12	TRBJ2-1	CALRREHNEQFF
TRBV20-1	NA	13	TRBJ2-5	CSATPVDQETQYF
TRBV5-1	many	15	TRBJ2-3	CASSLYDISTDTQYF
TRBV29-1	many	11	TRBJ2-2	CSVGRGGELFF